Below, 14 T cell receptor beta chains from the same sample are listed, as sequenced in a study of breast tumors, draining lymph nodes, adjacent tissues. MiXCR was run by TCRdb on the multiplex PCR reads, yielding one entry per CDR3 protein. The sample records 20,000 to 25,000 distinct CDR3 sequences, under 60% being singletons. Sequenced input: breast tumor tissue. These receptors all stem from a female donor with breast cancer. Some clones in this sample may be carry-over from other donors' samples.

The chain links TRBV6-1 to TRBJ2-2, with 9 positions matching TRBD1. The ends lost 3 bases at V and 7 bases at J; junction bases unmatched: 3. Germline V gene sequence: CDR1 MNHNS, CDR2 SASEGT. This CDR3 has 14 amino acids. Here the CDR3 DNA reads TGTGCCAGCAGTGAGCGGGACAGGGTCGGGGAGCTGTTTTTT. Its translation is CASSERDRVGELFF.

The chain couples TRBV20-1 to TRBJ1-4, with D hard to call. V dropped 5 bases and J dropped 8 bases, with 27 bases sitting between them. The germline V gene has CDR1 DFQATT and CDR2 SNEGSKA (reference sequence). CDR3 size: 17 residues. CDR3 DNA sequence: TGCAGTGCTCGGTTCCGACCTATCCCCATGGTTAAAGAAAAACTGTTTTTT. Protein: CSARFRPIPMVKEKLFF.

The chain combines TRBV28 with TRBJ1-4; D not resolved. The V gene lost 2 bases and the J gene lost 0 bases, with 13 bases spanning the gap. Germline V gene lookup returns CDR1 MDHEN and CDR2 SYDVKM. This CDR3 is built from 17 residues. The CDR3 spells CASSLGESGSTNEKLFF. In DNA, the CDR3 is TGTGCCAGCAGTTTAGGGGAGTCAGGATCAACTAATGAAAAACTGTTTTTT.

This clonotype is categorized as medium-sized. The chain couples TRBV20-1 to TRBJ1-2; unclear D gene. The length of the CDR3 is 14 residues. Germline V gene lookup returns CDR1 DFQATT and CDR2 SNEGSKA (reference sequence). V dropped 0 bases and J dropped 2 bases, with 10 bases sitting between them. The CDR3 protein is CSARDLRGNYGYTF. Here the CDR3 DNA reads TGCAGTGCTAGAGATTTGAGAGGGAACTATGGCTACACCTTC.

As regards this clonotype: With a much larger clone just one base away, this may be a read error. The rearrangement uses TRBV25-1 and TRBJ1-5, with D uncertain. This CDR3 spans 17 amino acids. Germline V gene lookup returns CDR1 MGHDK and CDR2 SYGVNS. CDR3: CASGEDTCRTSHQPQHF. The CDR3 DNA follows: TGTGCCAGCGGTGAGGATACGTGTAGGACCAGCCATCAGCCCCAGCATTTT.

The chain recombines TRBV7-2 with TRBJ2-2, with D possibly being TRBD1 (6 bases). The germline V gene encodes CDR1 SGHTA and CDR2 FQGNSA. Deletions cut 5 bases from V and 5 bases from J, with 15 bases between. The CDR3 sequence is 15 residues long. The CDR3 protein is CASSPRDNPTGELFF. The DNA for the CDR3 is TGTGCCAGCAGCCCAAGGGACAACCCTACCGGGGAGCTGTTTTTT.

The rearrangement joins TRBV7-9 to TRBJ1-3; tentative D call: TRBD1 (5 bases). Trimming took 5 bases from V and 2 from J, leaving 16 bases between them. CDR3 size: 16 residues. The V gene's germline CDR1 is SEHNR and CDR2 FQNEAQ (reference sequence). The CDR3 spells CASSLKSGGAGNTIYF. CDR3 in DNA: TGTGCCAGCAGCCTCAAGTCCGGGGGGGCTGGAAACACCATATATTTT. The full variable domain, in which reference TRBV7-9 and TRBJ1-3 provide the parts outside the CDR3, is DTGVSQNPRHKITKRGQNVTFRCDPISEHNRLYWYRQTLGQGPEFLTYFQNEAQLEKSRLLSDRFSAERPKGSFSTLEIQRTEQGDSAMYLCASSLKSGGAGNTIYFGEGSWLTVV.

The V gene is TRBV7-2, the J gene TRBJ2-7; TRBD2 agrees at 10 bases. Germline CDR1 and CDR2: SGHTA and FQGNSA. The V and J ends lost 5 bases and 5 bases, in that order; junction bases with no gene match: 6. The CDR3 covers 14 residues. The CDR3 sequence: CASSIVAGGNEQYF. As DNA, the CDR3 is TGTGCCAGCAGCATAGTAGCGGGAGGTAACGAGCAGTACTTC.

This clonotype was seen ten or more times. This chain joins TRBV20-1 and TRBJ2-1; 15 bases are a match to TRBD2. CDR1 is DFQATT and CDR2 is SNEGSKA in the germline V gene (reference sequence). The CDR3 totals 12 residues. CDR3 DNA sequence: TGCGCCGGACTAGCGGGGGGGGGGGAGCAGTTCTTC. Its translation: CAGLAGGGEQFF.

This clonotype was seen a handful of times. This rearrangement joins TRBV19 to TRBJ2-7; TRBD2 matches at 11 bases. The germline V gene has CDR1 LNHDA and CDR2 SQIVND (reference sequence). V shed 2 bases and J 5 bases; nucleotides not matched to a gene: 8. The CDR3 sequence is 16 residues long. CDR3 DNA: TGTGCCAGTAGTATACTCTGGCTAGCGGGAGGTAACGAGCAGTACTTC. This codes for CASSILWLAGGNEQYF.

This clonotype was counted at least ten times. This chain uses TRBV7-2 with TRBJ1-2; D remains ambiguous. Germline CDR1 reads SGHTA; CDR2 reads FQGNSA. V was cut by 5 bases and J by 5 bases, with 15 bases left in between. The CDR3 covers 14 residues. The CDR3 bases are TGTGCCAGCAGCCTACAGCAACGGTTGTATGGCTACACCTTC. Residues: CASSLQQRLYGYTF. Full variable domain (rest looked up from reference TRBV7-2 and TRBJ1-2): GAGVSQSPSNKVTEKGKDVELRCDPISGHTALYWYRQSLGQGLEFLIYFQGNSAPDKSGLPSDRFSAERTGGSVSTLTIQRTQQEDSAVYLCASSLQQRLYGYTFGSGTRLTVV.

The chain employs TRBV2 and TRBJ2-2; 8 bases line up with TRBD1. CDR1 is SNHLY, CDR2 FYNNEI, per germline. The CDR3 totals 15 residues. With V trimmed by 3 bases and J by 5 bases, 5 bases remained unmatched. The CDR3 loop is CASSDRGRKTGELFF. DNA for the CDR3: TGTGCCAGCAGTGACAGGGGGCGAAAAACCGGGGAGCTGTTTTTT.

This clonotype ranks as medium-sized. The chain carries TRBV19 and TRBJ1-6; 9 bases align to TRBD1. Germline CDR1 is LNHDA and CDR2 is SQIVND (reference sequence). The trim removed 10 bases at V and 8 bases at J, leaving 9 bases unmatched. The CDR3 runs 14 residues. The CDR3 sequence is CATTDRGFYSPLHF. CDR3 in DNA: TGTGCCACTACAGACAGGGGGTTCTATTCACCCCTCCACTTT.

The chain uses TRBV19 and TRBJ1-2; 7 bases match TRBD1. This CDR3 has 15 amino acids. The V and J ends lost 5 bases and 4 bases, in that order; junction bases with no gene match: 10. CDR1 is LNHDA and CDR2 is SQIVND in the germline V gene (reference sequence). The CDR3 DNA follows: TGTGCCAGTAGTGAAACCGGGACAGAGAGCTATGGCTACACCTTC. It specifies CASSETGTESYGYTF. Full variable domain (rest looked up from reference TRBV19 and TRBJ1-2): DGGITQSPKYLFRKEGQNVTLSCEQNLNHDAMYWYRQDPGQGLRLIYYSQIVNDFQKGDIAEGYSVSREKKESFPLTVTSAQKNPTAFYLCASSETGTESYGYTFGSGTRLTVV.